By frequency in the sample, the clone carrying this T cell receptor beta chain is medium-sized. Its antigen is not known. Treatment: approximately 11-day PBMC culture with coronavirus spike peptide pools or control peptides (ViraFEST assay). The data are from a study of vaccination and CD4 T cells after COVID-19. Turning to the study itself: Recovered patients in the cohort numbered six men and four women, two of them Hispanic. Cells received overlapping spike peptides from SARS-CoV-2, HCoV-NL63, HCoV-OC43 and HCoV-229E as stimulation. A CEFX pool, an HIV-1 Nef pool, or no peptide went to control cultures.

V shed 3 bases, J shed 2 bases, and the junction held 4 bases outside the gene matches. Germline V lookup: CDR1 DFQATT, CDR2 SNEGSKA (reference sequence). There are 14 residues in the CDR3. An Oncomine TCR Beta short-read assay was used to sequence the DNA from cultured CD4+ T cells. TCRdb re-derived calls from the PCR reads in MiXCR, one entry per CDR3 protein. Of fewer than 12,000 distinct CDR3 sequences in the sample, less than 25% were seen once. Study-level findings and limits: Convalescent patients had a median around 90% of post-vaccine SARS-CoV-2-reactive clones that were detected only after vaccination, not before it.

The material was CD4+ T cells from blood, cultured in vitro, obtained after SARS-CoV-2 vaccination. The V call is TRBV20-1, the J call TRBJ2-3; TRBD2 matches 8 bases. The clonotype was recovered from a human donor who had recovered from COVID-19. The CDR3 DNA sequence: TGCAGTGCTAGGTCACTAGCGGCCACAGATACGCAGTATTTT. It specifies CSARSLAATDTQYF.